This TCR beta chain is drawn from a study of neurological immune-mediated disorders. Study-level findings and limits: The absence of any CDR3 amino acid sequence shared by expanded clones across subjects suggests that repertoires were private in all groups.

This clonotype was counted ten times or more. Its target is not known. cDNA synthesis was performed by 5'RACE with 10-nucleotide random UMIs. In TCRdb, the 5' RACE reads were re-called with MiXCR into one record per CDR3 protein. The data show about 48,000 distinct CDR3 sequences, 9% to 12% seen once. Germline-derived CDR1 and CDR2 are SEHNR and FQNEAQ (reference sequence). The CDR3 length is 14 residues. V lost 3 bases and J lost 4; bases outside the gene matches: 3. The origin of this receptor is a woman in her forties with HTLV-1-associated myelopathy (HAM/TSP). The gene calls are TRBV7-9 and TRBJ2-3, with 8 bases that match TRBD2. The sequenced material came from PBMCs. The CDR3 DNA reads as TGTGCCAGCAGCTTGGGCGGGGGGCCAGATACGCAGTATTTT. It codes for CASSLGGGPDTQYF.